These 21 T cell receptor beta chains share one sample of origin, sequenced in a study of T cell responses to AZD1222 COVID-19 vaccine. This table comes from immunoSEQ multiplex PCR, and its TCRdb copy is limited to in-frame clones, with some not included. This sample has roughly 140,000 clones; approximately 90% occur once, and the top ten carry around 5%. The specimen was peripheral blood, collected on day 0 of AZD1222 vaccination. Receptors were obtained from an adult in good health.

The chain links TRBV27 to TRBJ1-4, with TRBD1 matching over 7 bases. Trimming removed 0 bases from V and 7 bases from J; junction bases left unmatched: 5. This CDR3 comprises 15 residues. Germline V gene data show CDR1 as MNHEY and CDR2 as SMNVEV (reference sequence). The CDR3 loop is CASSLSVRGSEKLFF. The CDR3 coding sequence is TGTGCCAGCAGTTTATCAGTCAGGGGGTCTGAAAAACTGTTTTTT.

The genes are TRBV7-2 and TRBJ1-5; perhaps TRBD1 as D (6 bases). CDR1 SGHTA and CDR2 FQGNSA come from the germline V gene. Trimming removed 4 bases from V and 7 bases from J, with 14 bases in between. The CDR3 is made up of 14 amino acids. The CDR3 sequence is CASSSGGAGQPQHF. CDR3 DNA: TGTGCCAGCAGCTCCGGGGGGGCAGGGCAGCCCCAGCATTTT. Variable domain in full (rest from reference TRBV7-2 and TRBJ1-5): GAGVSQSPSNKVTEKGKDVELRCDPISGHTALYWYRQSLGQGLEFLIYFQGNSAPDKSGLPSDRFSAERTGGSVSTLTIQRTQQEDSAVYLCASSSGGAGQPQHFGDGTRLSIL.

V and J are TRBV28 and TRBJ2-7; D assignment may be TRBD1 or TRBD2 (5 bases each). V lost 6 bases and J lost 6, with 18 bases in between. The CDR3 runs 14 residues. Germline CDR1 reads MDHEN; CDR2 reads SYDVKM. The CDR3 protein is CASSRDLLGLEQYF. CDR3 DNA sequence: TGTGCCAGCAGCCGGGACCTATTAGGCCTCGAGCAGTACTTC.

This chain links TRBV19 with TRBJ1-4; D is undetermined. Germline CDR1 is LNHDA and CDR2 is SQIVND (reference sequence). The CDR3 has 15 residues. The V end lost 4 bases, the J end lost 0 bases, and 9 bases lay between the germline ends. This chain's CDR3 is CASSKSGATNEKLFF. CDR3 coding DNA: TGTGCCAGTAGTAAATCTGGAGCAACTAATGAAAAACTGTTTTTT.

Here the CDR3 reads CASSVGAELLYNEQFF. In DNA, the CDR3 is TGTGCCAGCAGCGTAGGGGCGGAGTTACTCTACAATGAGCAGTTCTTC. V gene TRBV9 combines with J gene TRBJ2-1, with unresolved D. The germline V and J ends were trimmed by 0 bases and 3 bases, with 13 bases remaining between them. This CDR3 is built from 16 residues. Germline V lookup: CDR1 SGDLS, CDR2 YYNGEE.

This clone came up a few times. The chain uses TRBV7-2 and TRBJ1-5; no clear D. CDR1 SGHTA and CDR2 FQGNSA come from the germline V gene. V gave up 1 base and J gave up 8 bases, with 15 bases separating them. The CDR3 is 15 residues long. CDR3 sequence: CASSLVAIGRKPQHF. The DNA for the CDR3 is TGTGCCAGCAGCTTAGTAGCGATTGGACGGAAGCCCCAGCATTTT.

CDR3 sequence: CASSLDSGRAPSYEQYF. DNA of the CDR3: TGTGCCAGCAGTTTAGATAGCGGGAGGGCCCCTTCCTACGAGCAGTACTTC. The gene calls are TRBV28 and TRBJ2-7; 11 nucleotides line up with TRBD2. CDR1 and CDR2 from the germline V gene are MDHEN and SYDVKM. The CDR3 spans 17 residues. The V and J ends lost 2 bases and 1 base, in that order; junction bases with no gene match: 7.

This chain joins TRBV14 and TRBJ2-4; a weak D match, TRBD1 (7 bases). This CDR3 contains 16 residues. The V gene's germline CDR1 is SGHDN and CDR2 FVKESK. V was pared by 1 base and J by 7 bases, with 17 bases between. This CDR3 is CASSQGRGPSFNIQYF. Written as DNA, the CDR3 is TGTGCCAGCAGCCAAGGGAGGGGGCCGTCCTTTAACATTCAGTACTTC.

The CDR3 DNA reads as TGCGCCAGCAGCCAAGATCCCCAGGGCCACACTGAAGCTTTCTTT. It translates to CASSQDPQGHTEAFF. This chain links TRBV4-1 with TRBJ1-1; perhaps TRBD1 as D (5 bases). The V and J ends lost 0 bases and 3 bases respectively, with 11 bases between them. The CDR3 has 15 amino acids. Per germline, CDR1 MGHRA and CDR2 YSYEKL.

The sample holds one count of this clone. This chain connects TRBV7-9 to TRBJ2-2; D possibly matches TRBD1 or TRBD2 (5 bases each). The CDR3 consists of 17 residues. V gave up 2 bases and J gave up 6 bases, with 19 bases separating them. Per germline, CDR1 SEHNR and CDR2 FQNEAQ (reference sequence). CDR3 in DNA: TGTGCCAGCAGCTTAACAAGACGGGCCCAGGGACCCGGGGAGCTGTTTTTT. Protein product: CASSLTRRAQGPGELFF.

V usage is TRBV6-2 or TRBV6-3 and J usage is TRBJ2-7; 10 bases match TRBD1. Per the germline V gene, CDR1 is MNHEY and CDR2 is SVGEGT. Unmatched junction bases numbered 11, after V lost 6 bases and J lost 3 bases. The CDR3 has 16 amino acids. This CDR3 is CASSLSKRTGGYEQYF. CDR3 DNA: TGTGCCAGCAGCCTTAGTAAAAGGACAGGGGGCTACGAGCAGTACTTC.

The chain joins TRBV6-2 or TRBV6-3 to TRBJ2-1; D is possibly TRBD1 (6 bases). Germline V gene data show CDR1 as MNHEY and CDR2 as SVGEGT. The length of the CDR3 is 11 residues. With 5 bases removed from V and 8 bases from J, the gap between germline ends came to 7 bases. In nucleotides, the CDR3 is TGTGCCAGCAGTCCAGGGGATGAGCAGTTCTTC. Protein: CASSPGDEQFF.

The CDR3, as DNA: TGTGCCAGCAGCCTAAACTTCGAGCAGTACTTC. The encoded protein is CASSLNFEQYF. The rearrangement links TRBV12-3 or TRBV12-4 to TRBJ2-7; no definite D call. The CDR3 is 11 amino acids. V lost 6 bases to trimming and J lost 6 bases, with 9 bases between them.

The rearrangement joins TRBV19 to TRBJ1-6; 7 bases are a match to TRBD1. This CDR3 comprises 15 residues. V lost 5 bases and J lost 8; bases outside the gene matches: 9. Per germline, CDR1 LNHDA and CDR2 SQIVND (reference sequence). The DNA for the CDR3 is TGTGCCAGTAGTGGCGGCGATACAGGGGATTCACCCCTCCACTTT. Translation gives CASSGGDTGDSPLHF.

The rearrangement joins TRBV7-2 to TRBJ2-7; D perhaps matches TRBD1 (6 bases). Trimming cost V 2 bases and J 2 bases, with 10 bases left between them. In germline, CDR1 is SGHTA, CDR2 FQGNSA. The CDR3 extends over 14 amino acids. The CDR3 coding sequence is TGTGCCAGCAGCTTATACAGGGCAACCTACGAGCAGTACTTC. It specifies CASSLYRATYEQYF. Combining the CDR3 with reference TRBV7-2 and TRBJ2-7 gives the whole variable domain GAGVSQSPSNKVTEKGKDVELRCDPISGHTALYWYRQSLGQGLEFLIYFQGNSAPDKSGLPSDRFSAERTGGSVSTLTIQRTQQEDSAVYLCASSLYRATYEQYFGPGTRLTVT.

The rearrangement uses TRBV5-4 and TRBJ2-7, with no clear D. Germline CDR1 SGHNT, CDR2 YYREEE (reference sequence). This CDR3 is built from 11 residues. Trimming pared 7 bases from V and 7 bases from J, leaving 12 bases between. The chain's CDR3 is CASSGSFEQYF. CDR3 DNA sequence: TGTGCCAGCTCAGGATCTTTTGAGCAGTACTTC.

The V and J genes are TRBV11-3 and TRBJ2-1, with TRBD2 identical over 10 bases. V lost 1 base, J lost 8 bases, and 5 bases stayed unmatched. Germline V gene sequence: CDR1 SGHNT, CDR2 YENEEA. The CDR3 is made up of 15 amino acids. The CDR3 DNA reads TGTGCCAGCAGCTTAGCCCTAGCGGGAGCCCATGAGCAGTTCTTC. This encodes CASSLALAGAHEQFF.

The chain joins TRBV3-1 (or the pseudogene TRBV3-2) to TRBJ1-1; D gene unclear. The CDR3 runs 12 residues. Trimming removed 1 base at V and 7 bases at J, with 7 bases between. Germline CDR1 LGHDT, CDR2 YNNKEL (reference sequence). The CDR3, as DNA: TGTGCCAGCAGCCAAGTGGGAGGTGAAGCTTTCTTT. Translating it yields CASSQVGGEAFF.

The chain carries TRBV21-1 and TRBJ2-7. TRBV21-1 is annotated as a pseudogene. The CDR3 loop spans 16 amino acids. The CDR3 protein is CASSKLCRHGVYEQYF. The CDR3 DNA follows: TGTGCCAGCAGCAAATTGTGTCGGCATGGGGTCTACGAGCAGTACTTC.

V is TRBV2 and J is TRBJ2-1; D is unclear. The CDR3 contains 14 residues. V gave up 1 base and J gave up 6 bases, with 10 bases separating them. CDR1 and CDR2 (germline): SNHLY, FYNNEI. In DNA form, the CDR3 reads TGTGCCAGCAGTGAAGTCCTCCCGGGCAATGAGCAGTTCTTC. This codes for CASSEVLPGNEQFF.

This rearrangement joins TRBV28 to TRBJ1-5; the D gene is possibly TRBD1 (6 bases). Germline assignment: CDR1 MDHEN and CDR2 SYDVKM. V lost 7 bases to trimming and J lost 1 base, with 17 bases between them. CDR3 size: 16 residues. This chain's CDR3 is CASTLGGAMSNQPQHF. DNA for the CDR3: TGTGCCAGCACCTTGGGGGGGGCGATGAGCAATCAGCCCCAGCATTTT.